This T cell receptor beta chain was identified in a study of blood T cells in healthy people across ages. V lost 5 bases to trimming and J lost 5 bases; unmatched junction nucleotides: 13. The CDR3 totals 16 residues. Germline loops: CDR1 MDHEN, CDR2 SYDVKM. A second PCR, run for about 7 to 11 cycles, used a sample-barcoded 5' primer plus a J-beta primer mix. TCRdb analysed the 5' RACE reads with MiXCR anew, one entry per CDR3 protein. The sample consists of around 1,000,000 distinct CDR3 sequences, 20% to 25% of them appearing once. The same specimen was also included in a second study, on T cells of mothers and their children.

The chain joins TRBV28 to TRBJ2-7, with 9 bases fitting TRBD1. Sequencing was performed on blood. The clonotype comes from a girl aged 2-10 years in good health. In DNA form, the CDR3 reads TGTGCCAGCAGTAGGATCTTTGGGACAGGGACCCACGAGCAGTACTTC. Protein sequence: CASSRIFGTGTHEQYF. Drawing the rest from reference TRBV28 and TRBJ2-7, the complete variable domain is DVKVTQSSRYLVKRTGEKVFLECVQDMDHENMFWYRQDPGLGLRLIYFSYDVKMKEKGDIPEGYSVSREKKERFSLILESASTNQTSMYLCASSRIFGTGTHEQYFGPGTRLTVT.